The 8 T cell receptor beta chains given below trace back to one sample, sequenced in a study of CD8 T cells in Susac syndrome. Reverse transcription of about 0.45 to 1 ug RNA was performed with random hexamers. TCRdb redid the calling of the immunoSEQ multiplex PCR reads with MiXCR, one entry per CDR3 protein. The table shows around 150,000 distinct CDR3 sequences, with 94% occurring only once. The sample comprised CD8+ T cells from PBMCs. These TCRs come from a human donor in good health.

This sequence joins TRBV13 and TRBJ2-7; a weak D match, TRBD1 (5 bases). The ends were cut back, 5 bases at V and 2 bases at J, with 13 bases in the middle. The CDR3 contains 14 residues. Germline-derived CDR1 and CDR2 are PRHDT and FYEKMQ (reference sequence). The CDR3 sequence is CASSLYQGAYEQYF. In nucleotides, the CDR3 is TGTGCCAGCAGCCTGTACCAAGGGGCCTACGAGCAGTACTTC.

This clonotype has only one observation. The V call is TRBV23-1, the J call TRBJ2-7, with TRBD2 as a possible D gene (5 bases). TRBV23-1 belongs to the ORF category, with a function that is uncertain. V was trimmed by 2 bases and J by 1 base, leaving 24 bases between them. CDR3 length: 19 residues. CDR3 region: CASSQIIHRTCLMSYEQYF. The CDR3 DNA reads as TGCGCCAGCAGTCAAATCATCCATCGGACTTGCCTCATGTCCTACGAGCAGTACTTC.

The CDR3 loop is CSARVWRESYEQYF. Written as DNA, the CDR3 is TGCAGTGCTAGAGTTTGGCGGGAGTCCTACGAGCAGTACTTC. J is TRBJ2-7 and V is TRBV20-1, with 7 bases lining up with TRBD2. Germline lookup yields CDR1 DFQATT and CDR2 SNEGSKA (reference sequence). J was trimmed by 1 base and V by 1 base; bases with no gene match: 4. The CDR3 spans 14 residues.

The chain is built from TRBV15 and TRBJ1-2; unclear D gene. V dropped 0 bases and J dropped 8 bases, with 19 bases sitting between them. This CDR3 contains 16 residues. The germline CDR1 and CDR2 sequences are LNHNV and YYDKDF (reference sequence). The CDR3 reads CATSRDSAAWVLGYTF. In nucleotides, the CDR3 is TGTGCCACCAGCAGAGATTCTGCGGCGTGGGTGTTAGGCTACACCTTC.

This chain's CDR3 is CASSLVGANQPQHF. CDR3 bases: TGTGCCAGCAGCTTAGTCGGAGCCAATCAGCCCCAGCATTTT. This chain connects TRBV7-9 to TRBJ1-5; no firm D call. This CDR3 comprises 14 residues. Trimming shortened V by 1 base and J by 3 bases, and 7 bases separated the two germline ends. The germline gives CDR1 SEHNR, CDR2 FQNEAQ (reference sequence).

The gene calls are TRBV19 and TRBJ2-1, with no clear D. The CDR3 loop spans 15 amino acids. Germline assignment: CDR1 LNHDA and CDR2 SQIVND (reference sequence). Deletions cut 3 bases from V and 2 bases from J, with 11 bases between. CDR3 coding DNA: TGTGCCAGTAGTATCGCGCAAACAACCTACAATGAGCAGTTCTTC. It yields the protein CASSIAQTTYNEQFF.

The chain has TRBV2 and TRBJ2-7; tentative D call: TRBD2 (5 bases). The ends were cut back, 4 bases at V and 4 bases at J, with 17 bases in the middle. Germline lookup yields CDR1 SNHLY and CDR2 FYNNEI. CDR3 length equals 15 residues. The CDR3 sequence is CASSGTGVYFYEQYF. In nucleotides, the CDR3 is TGTGCCAGCAGTGGGACTGGGGTCTACTTTTACGAGCAGTACTTC.

CDR3 coding DNA: TGTGCCAGCAGCTCAACCAGGGACATCTCCTACGAGCAGTACTTC. Translated, it gives CASSSTRDISYEQYF. The chain joins TRBV7-9 to TRBJ2-7; D possibly corresponds to TRBD1 (6 bases). The germline V gene has CDR1 SEHNR and CDR2 FQNEAQ (reference sequence). CDR3 size: 15 residues. The V gene lost 4 bases and the J gene lost 0 bases, with 13 bases spanning the gap.